This T cell receptor beta chain was profiled in a study of blood T cell repertoires in COVID-19. CDR1 MNHEY and CDR2 SMNVEV come from the germline V gene (reference sequence). After removal of 4 bases from V and 4 bases from J, the junction contained 8 bases not matched to a gene. CDR3 length: 15 residues. Profiling relied on immunoSEQ multiplex PCR, and the TCRdb table lists in-frame clones only, not all of them. The sample shows around 150,000 clones, roughly 90% of them seen only once. The receptor was derived from a man aged 55 to 70 with active or convalescent COVID-19. Sequencing was done on a sample of peripheral blood. The V and J genes are TRBV27 and TRBJ1-1; 8 positions match TRBD1. Written as DNA, the CDR3 is TGTGCCAGCAGTTCTAGGACAGGGTGGGGCACTGAAGCTTTCTTT. Protein sequence: CASSSRTGWGTEAFF.